One sample yielded the 14 T cell receptor beta chains listed below, sequenced in a study of radiation and T cells in renal cell carcinoma. The repertoire was sequenced with immunoSEQ multiplex PCR; TCRdb's copy has only in-frame clones and lacks some. The data hold tens of thousands of clones, with approximately 86% observed a single time. Stated time point: blood 2 weeks post-SBRT. The treatment: 15 Gy SBRT to primary tumor, nephrectomy 4 weeks later. The specimen was blood, collected from a patient whose treatment included radiotherapy and nephrectomy. These TCRs come from a woman between 50 and 59 years old with renal cell carcinoma.

V and J are TRBV6-1 and TRBJ1-2; D gene ambiguous. CDR1 is MNHNS, CDR2 SASEGT, per germline. The CDR3 covers 13 residues. V lost 6 bases and J lost 3, with 11 bases in between. In DNA, the CDR3 is TGTGCCAGCAGGGCGCCCCCGGACTATGGCTACACCTTC. Translating gives CASRAPPDYGYTF.

The chain links TRBV9 to TRBJ2-1; D might be TRBD1 (6 bases). CDR1 is SGDLS and CDR2 is YYNGEE in the germline V gene. The CDR3 consists of 15 residues. Deletions cut 0 bases from V and 4 bases from J, with 11 bases between. CDR3 coding DNA: TGTGCCAGCAGCGTAGGGGGACAAGATTACAATGAGCAGTTCTTC. Translated, it gives CASSVGGQDYNEQFF.

The chain carries TRBV4-3 and TRBJ2-3, with 15 bases identical to TRBD2. J was trimmed by 6 bases and V by 0 bases; bases with no gene match: 4. Per the germline V gene, CDR1 is LGHNA and CDR2 is YSLEER. This CDR3 has 17 amino acids. CDR3 in amino acids: CASSQDPGTSGRDTQYF. The CDR3 DNA reads as TGCGCCAGCAGCCAAGATCCCGGGACTAGCGGGAGGGATACGCAGTATTTT.

The chain combines TRBV6-1 with TRBJ2-5; a weak D match, TRBD2 (5 bases). CDR3 length: 14 residues. The V and J ends lost 5 bases and 7 bases respectively, with 17 bases between them. Germline-derived CDR1 and CDR2 are MNHNS and SASEGT. CDR3 in DNA: TGTGCCAGCAGTCCCTCTAGGGTTCGGGGGACCCAGTACTTC. Translation: CASSPSRVRGTQYF.

The chain joins TRBV5-1 to TRBJ2-7; 9 positions agree with TRBD2. This CDR3 is 15 amino acids long. From germline, CDR1 is SGHRS and CDR2 YFSETQ. V lost 0 bases, J lost 1 base, and 2 bases stayed unmatched. The CDR3 DNA reads as TGCGCCAGCAGCTTGGTTGCGGGAGGGTCCTACGAGCAGTACTTC. Its translation is CASSLVAGGSYEQYF.

The V gene is TRBV29-1, the J gene TRBJ2-6; D is perhaps TRBD1 or TRBD2 (5 bases each). CDR1 is SQVTM and CDR2 is ANQGSEA in the germline V gene. V was cut by 2 bases and J by 4 bases, with 12 bases left in between. This CDR3 has 15 amino acids. The CDR3 DNA reads as TGCAGCGTTGAAATCCCGGGGACCGGGGCCAACGTCCTGACTTTC. Encoded protein: CSVEIPGTGANVLTF.

The rearrangement links TRBV6-6 to TRBJ1-2; TRBD1 is a possible D gene (6 bases). This CDR3 has 13 residues. The V gene lost 7 bases and the J gene lost 8 bases, with 17 bases spanning the gap. Germline-derived CDR1 and CDR2 are MNHNY and SVGAGI (reference sequence). CDR3 residues: CASIKRRGEGYTF. The DNA for the CDR3 is TGTGCCAGCATCAAACGGAGGGGGGAGGGCTACACCTTC.

The chain combines TRBV6-5 with TRBJ1-5, with TRBD1 matching over 8 bases. With 5 bases clipped from V and 6 bases from J, the junction kept 9 bases outside the gene matches. The CDR3 sequence is 15 residues long. Germline CDR1 is MNHEY and CDR2 is SVGAGI. CDR3 amino acids: CASSPRQGLGQPQHF. In DNA, the CDR3 is TGTGCCAGCAGTCCCAGACAGGGGTTAGGTCAGCCCCAGCATTTT.

The chain combines TRBV28 with TRBJ2-2, with D possibly TRBD2 on 5 matching bases. The germline gives CDR1 MDHEN, CDR2 SYDVKM. V lost 8 bases and J lost 7, with 17 bases in between. This CDR3 spans 14 amino acids. The CDR3 reads CASRPPGSGGELFF. CDR3 coding DNA: TGTGCCAGCCGCCCCCCGGGGTCTGGCGGGGAGCTGTTTTTT.

The chain is built from TRBV21-1 and TRBJ2-2. TRBV21-1 is a pseudogene. CDR3 size: 13 residues. The CDR3 spells CASSPPRSGELFF. The CDR3 DNA reads TGTGCCAGCAGCCCACCAAGGTCCGGGGAGCTGTTTTTT.

The J gene is TRBJ2-2, the V gene TRBV10-1, with D hard to call. Trimming took 3 bases from V and 5 from J, leaving 10 bases between them. The CDR3 runs to 14 residues. From germline, CDR1 is WNHNN and CDR2 SYGVQD (reference sequence). The CDR3 nucleotides are TGCGCCAGCAGTGATGTTTCTGAGACCGGGGAGCTGTTTTTT. This translates into CASSDVSETGELFF.

The genes are TRBV19 and TRBJ1-1, with D maybe TRBD1 (6 bases). The germline V gene has CDR1 LNHDA and CDR2 SQIVND (reference sequence). The germline V and J ends were trimmed by 4 bases and 8 bases, with 17 bases remaining between them. This CDR3 contains 14 residues. The CDR3 sequence: CASSNPGALLEAFF. For the CDR3, the DNA is TGTGCCAGTAGTAATCCAGGGGCATTATTAGAAGCTTTCTTT.

The rearrangement links TRBV6-5 to TRBJ2-5; TRBD2 agrees at 8 bases. This CDR3 contains 15 residues. Trimming removed 3 bases from V and 8 bases from J; junction bases left unmatched: 11. The germline V gene encodes CDR1 MNHEY and CDR2 SVGAGI. The CDR3 DNA reads as TGTGCCAGCAGTTATGGGCGGGAGGACCCAGGAACCCAGTACTTC. The encoded protein is CASSYGREDPGTQYF.

The rearrangement uses TRBV6-6 and TRBJ1-5, with D possibly matching TRBD1 (5 bases). The CDR3 totals 13 residues. Trimming left V 5 bases short and J 3 bases short, with 8 bases between. The germline CDR1 and CDR2 sequences are MNHNY and SVGAGI (reference sequence). The chain's CDR3 is CASSGHVNQPQHF. CDR3 coding DNA: TGTGCCAGCAGTGGACATGTCAATCAGCCCCAGCATTTT.